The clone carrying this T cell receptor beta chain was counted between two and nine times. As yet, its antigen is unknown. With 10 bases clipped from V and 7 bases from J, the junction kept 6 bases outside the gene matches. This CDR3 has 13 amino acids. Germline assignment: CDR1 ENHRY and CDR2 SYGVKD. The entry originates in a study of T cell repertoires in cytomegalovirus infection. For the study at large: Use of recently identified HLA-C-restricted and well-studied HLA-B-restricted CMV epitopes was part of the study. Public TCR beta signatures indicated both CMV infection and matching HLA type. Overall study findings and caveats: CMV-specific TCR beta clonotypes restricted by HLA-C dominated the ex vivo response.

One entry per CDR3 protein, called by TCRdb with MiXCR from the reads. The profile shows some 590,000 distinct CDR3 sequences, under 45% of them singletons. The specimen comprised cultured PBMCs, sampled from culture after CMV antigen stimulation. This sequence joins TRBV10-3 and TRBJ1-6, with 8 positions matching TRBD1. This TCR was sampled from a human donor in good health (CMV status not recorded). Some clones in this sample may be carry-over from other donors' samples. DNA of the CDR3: TGTGCCACCCTCCGGACAGGGAATTCACCCCTCCACTTT. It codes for CATLRTGNSPLHF.